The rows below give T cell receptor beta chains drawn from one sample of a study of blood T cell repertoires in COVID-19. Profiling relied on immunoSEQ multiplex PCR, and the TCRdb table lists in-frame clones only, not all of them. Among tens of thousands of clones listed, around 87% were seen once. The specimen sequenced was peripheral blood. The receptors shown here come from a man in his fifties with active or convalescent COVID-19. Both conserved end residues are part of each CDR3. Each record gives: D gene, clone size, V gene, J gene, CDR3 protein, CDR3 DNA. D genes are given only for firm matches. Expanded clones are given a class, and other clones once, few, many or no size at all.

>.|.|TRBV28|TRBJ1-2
CASTLSSPFYGYTF
TGTGCCAGCACCCTATCGAGCCCTTTCTATGGCTACACCTTC
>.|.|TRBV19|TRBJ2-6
CASNPTPFGGLDSGANVLTF
TGTGCCAGTAACCCTACCCCCTTTGGAGGGCTCGACTCTGGGGCCAACGTCCTGACTTTC
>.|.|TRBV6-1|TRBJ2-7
CASSEGQGREQYF
TGTGCCAGCAGTGAAGGGCAGGGGCGCGAGCAGTACTTC
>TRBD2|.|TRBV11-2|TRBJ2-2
CASSWGTSGNTGELFF
TGTGCCAGCAGCTGGGGGACTAGCGGGAACACCGGGGAGCTGTTTTTT
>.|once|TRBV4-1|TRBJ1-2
CASSQGVGASIYGYTF
TGCGCCAGCAGCCAAGGTGTAGGAGCCTCGATCTATGGCTACACCTTC
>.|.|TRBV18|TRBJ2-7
CASSPGGAEQYF
TGTGCCAGCTCACCTGGGGGGGCCGAGCAGTACTTC
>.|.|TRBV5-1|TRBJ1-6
CASSLGTAFNSPLHF
TGCGCCAGCAGCTTGGGGACAGCCTTTAATTCACCCCTCCACTTT
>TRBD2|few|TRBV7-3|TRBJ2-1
CASSQQTSGTNEQFF
TGTGCCAGCAGCCAACAGACTAGCGGGACCAATGAGCAGTTCTTC
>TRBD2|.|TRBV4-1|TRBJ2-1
CASSQGLARDEQFF
TGCGCCAGCAGCCAGGGACTAGCGCGTGATGAGCAGTTCTTC
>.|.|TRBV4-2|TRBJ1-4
CASGLPRGGGGKLFF
TGTGCCAGCGGCCTACCACGAGGTGGTGGCGGAAAACTGTTTTTT
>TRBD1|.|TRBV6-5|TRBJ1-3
CASAARGSGNTIYF
TGTGCCAGCGCGGCCAGGGGGTCTGGAAACACCATATATTTT
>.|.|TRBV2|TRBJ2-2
CASIQDSANTGELFF
TGTGCCAGCATCCAGGACAGCGCGAACACCGGGGAGCTGTTTTTT
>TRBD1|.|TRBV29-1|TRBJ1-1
CSACDRGRNTEAFF
TGCAGCGCCTGTGACAGGGGGCGGAACACTGAAGCTTTCTTT
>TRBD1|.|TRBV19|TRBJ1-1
CASSIWTGVNTEAFF
TGTGCCAGTAGTATCTGGACAGGGGTGAACACTGAAGCTTTCTTT
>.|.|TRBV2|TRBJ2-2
CASDGHGTGELFF
TGTGCCAGCGACGGACACGGGACCGGGGAGCTGTTTTTT
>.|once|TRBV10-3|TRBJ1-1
CAISESGAGAEAFF
TGTGCCATCAGTGAGTCGGGGGCAGGGGCTGAAGCTTTCTTT
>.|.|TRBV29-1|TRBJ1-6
CSVEVGSRVHF
TGCAGCGTTGAAGTTGGGTCACGGGTCCACTTT
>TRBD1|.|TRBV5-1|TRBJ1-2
CASSLGQAGGYTF
TGCGCCAGCAGCCTGGGACAGGCTGGTGGCTACACCTTC
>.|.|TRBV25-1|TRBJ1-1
CASSEYGRATEAFF
TGTGCCAGCAGTGAGTATGGCAGGGCGACTGAAGCTTTCTTT
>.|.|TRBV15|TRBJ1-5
CATSRSSLSNQPQHF
TGTGCCACCAGCAGAAGCTCCCTGAGCAATCAGCCCCAGCATTTT
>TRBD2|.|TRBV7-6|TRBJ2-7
CASSPGTSGRITYEQYF
TGTGCCAGCAGCCCCGGCACTAGCGGGAGGATAACCTACGAGCAGTACTTC
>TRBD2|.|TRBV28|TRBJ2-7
CASSFAASGSYEQYF
TGTGCCAGCAGTTTCGCCGCTAGCGGAAGCTACGAGCAGTACTTC
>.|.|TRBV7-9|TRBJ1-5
CASGREQPQHF
TGTGCCAGCGGACGGGAACAGCCCCAGCATTTT
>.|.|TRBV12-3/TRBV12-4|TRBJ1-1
CASSVGGETEAFF
TGTGCCAGCAGTGTAGGGGGGGAGACTGAAGCTTTCTTT
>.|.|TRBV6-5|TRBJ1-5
CASSYSRYSNQPQHF
TGTGCCAGCAGTTACTCGCGTTATAGCAATCAGCCCCAGCATTTT
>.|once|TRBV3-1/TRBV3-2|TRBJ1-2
CASSQEYGRDYGYTF
TGTGCCAGCAGCCAAGAATACGGCAGGGACTATGGCTACACCTTC
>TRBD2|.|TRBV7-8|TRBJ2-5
CASSPGTSGRAWETQYF
TGTGCCAGCAGCCCGGGGACTAGCGGGAGGGCCTGGGAGACCCAGTACTTC
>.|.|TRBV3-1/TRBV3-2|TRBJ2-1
CASSQDGAGQQFF
TGTGCCAGCAGCCAAGATGGGGCGGGACAGCAGTTCTTC
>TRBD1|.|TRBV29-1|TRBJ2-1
CSVDGTALYNEQFF
TGCAGCGTTGACGGGACAGCCCTATACAATGAGCAGTTCTTC
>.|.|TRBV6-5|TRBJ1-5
CASSNGPQHF
TGTGCCAGCAGCAACGGGCCCCAGCATTTT
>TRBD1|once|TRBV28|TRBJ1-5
CASSRQGGTQPQHF
TGTGCCAGCAGTCGACAGGGCGGAACTCAGCCCCAGCATTTT
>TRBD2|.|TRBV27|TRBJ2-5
CASSFGLAGRETQYF
TGTGCCAGCAGTTTTGGGCTAGCGGGAAGAGAGACCCAGTACTTC
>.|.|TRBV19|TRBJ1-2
CASSIRTEANYGYTF
TGTGCCAGTAGTATACGGACAGAAGCTAACTATGGCTACACCTTC
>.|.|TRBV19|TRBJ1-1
CASSIRASTAGSTEAFF
TGTGCCAGTAGTATAAGAGCCTCAACAGCCGGGAGCACTGAAGCTTTCTTT
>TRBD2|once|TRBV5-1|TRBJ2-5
CASSHQRGAEETQYF
TGCGCCAGCAGCCATCAGCGGGGGGCGGAAGAGACCCAGTACTTC
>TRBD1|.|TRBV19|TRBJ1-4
CASSIEGQVYEKLFF
TGTGCCAGTAGTATAGAAGGACAGGTTTATGAAAAACTGTTTTTT
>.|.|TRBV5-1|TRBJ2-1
CASSEPQGGRSSPGQFF
TGCGCCAGCAGCGAGCCCCAGGGAGGACGGAGTTCCCCTGGGCAGTTCTTC
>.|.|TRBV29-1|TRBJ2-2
CSVQLPGDFTGELFF
TGCAGCGTTCAATTACCGGGAGACTTCACCGGGGAGCTGTTTTTT
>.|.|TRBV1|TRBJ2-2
CTSSQPGLATNTGELFF
TGCACCAGCAGCCAACCGGGACTAGCGACAAACACCGGGGAGCTGTTTTTT
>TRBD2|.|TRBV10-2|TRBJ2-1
CASSRTSGGPIYNEQFF
TGCGCCAGCAGCCGGACTAGCGGGGGGCCTATTTACAATGAGCAGTTCTTC
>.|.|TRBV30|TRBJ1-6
CAWSGSDSPLHF
TGTGCCTGGAGCGGAAGCGATTCACCCCTCCACTTT
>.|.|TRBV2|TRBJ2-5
CASSDRGETQYF
TGTGCCAGCAGTGACAGGGGAGAGACCCAGTACTTC
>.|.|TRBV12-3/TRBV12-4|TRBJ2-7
CASSWSGSGEQYF
TGTGCCAGCAGTTGGTCGGGGTCTGGCGAGCAGTACTTC
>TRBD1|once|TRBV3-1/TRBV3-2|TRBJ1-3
CASSSGTGVGNTIYF
TGTGCCAGCTCCTCCGGGACAGGGGTTGGAAACACCATATATTTT
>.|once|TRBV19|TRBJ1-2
CASSIVAGYGYTF
TGTGCCAGTAGTATAGTGGCGGGCTATGGCTACACCTTC
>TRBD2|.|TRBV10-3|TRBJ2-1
CAIRAGTTNEQFF
TGTGCCATCAGAGCCGGGACTACCAATGAGCAGTTCTTC
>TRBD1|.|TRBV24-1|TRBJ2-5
CATSDPSVTGRQETQYF
TGTGCCACCAGTGATCCGTCCGTGACAGGGCGCCAAGAGACCCAGTACTTC